This TCR beta chain was found in a study of T cell responses to AZD1222 COVID-19 vaccine. Across the whole study: Investigators merged groups given second doses at roughly 4 or roughly 12 weeks. Whole-study findings and limits: Targeting of unmutated variant regions was reportedly seen in nearly half of spike-specific TCRs. The study identified only 6 or 7 AZD1222 recipients as seropositive at baseline. Mostly white British, mostly female donors; authors suggested clonal diversity may be underestimated.

The CDR3 runs to 13 residues. Germline-derived CDR1 and CDR2 are GTSNPN and SVGIG (reference sequence). Trimming left V 0 bases short and J 5 bases short, with 7 bases between. As regards this clone: Its antigen is as yet unknown.

The repertoire was sequenced with immunoSEQ multiplex PCR; TCRdb's copy has only in-frame clones and lacks some. This table holds some 70,000 clones, over 80% found once. The TCR comes from an adult in good health. Material: peripheral blood, obtained on day 0 of AZD1222 vaccination. The rearrangement links TRBV30 to TRBJ2-2; D is unclear. The CDR3 DNA sequence: TGTGCCTGGAGTGTAGGAACGACCGGGGAGCTGTTTTTT. Translating gives CAWSVGTTGELFF. Full variable domain (missing parts from reference TRBV30 and TRBJ2-2): SQTIHQWPATLVQPVGSPLSLECTVEGTSNPNLYWYRQAAGRGLQLLFYSVGIGQISSEVPQNLSASRPQDRQFILSSKKLLLSDSGFYLCAWSVGTTGELFFGEGSRLTVL.